The clone carrying this T cell receptor beta chain turned up a few times. The same CDR3 arises from other DNA sequences in this sample as well. The source of the sample is a study of cytomegalovirus exposure and HLA in healthy donors. 60 Vbeta and 13 Jbeta primers were used in PCR. Profiling relied on immunoSEQ multiplex PCR, and the TCRdb table lists in-frame clones only, not all of them. The table lists about 140,000 clones, 88% of them singletons, with roughly 0.5% in the top ten. Germline CDR1 and CDR2: SGHRS and YFSETQ. The length of the CDR3 is 16 residues. V was clipped by 3 bases and J by 2 bases; unmatched bases: 1.

The chain couples TRBV5-1 to TRBJ2-2, with TRBD2 identical over 13 bases. Sequencing was carried out using PBMCs. The clonotype was recovered from a middle-aged woman in good health and CMV-seronegative. The CDR3 loop reads CASSSGLAGNTGELFF. The DNA of the CDR3 is TGCGCCAGCAGCTCGGGACTAGCGGGAAACACCGGGGAGCTGTTTTTT.